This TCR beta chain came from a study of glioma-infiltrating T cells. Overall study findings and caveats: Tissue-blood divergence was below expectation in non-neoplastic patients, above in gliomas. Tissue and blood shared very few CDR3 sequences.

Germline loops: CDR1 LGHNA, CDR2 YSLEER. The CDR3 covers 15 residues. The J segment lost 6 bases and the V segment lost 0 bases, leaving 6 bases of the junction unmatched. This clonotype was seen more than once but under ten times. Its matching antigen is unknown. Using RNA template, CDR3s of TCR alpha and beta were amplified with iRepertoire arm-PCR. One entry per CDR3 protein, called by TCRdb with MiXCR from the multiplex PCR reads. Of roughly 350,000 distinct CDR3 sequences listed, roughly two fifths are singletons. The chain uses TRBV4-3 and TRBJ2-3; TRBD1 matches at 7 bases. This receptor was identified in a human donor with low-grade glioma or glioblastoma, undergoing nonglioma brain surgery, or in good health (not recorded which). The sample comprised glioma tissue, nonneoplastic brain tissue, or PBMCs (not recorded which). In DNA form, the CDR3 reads TGCGCCAGCAGCCAAGATTCCAGGGGGACCGATACGCAGTATTTT. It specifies CASSQDSRGTDTQYF.